A single T cell receptor (beta chain) is shown here with its context. The target antigen is unknown. The record originates from a study of shared clonotypes between healthy human individuals. Profiling relied on immunoSEQ multiplex PCR, and the TCRdb table lists in-frame clones only, not all of them. Among more than 2,000,000 clones listed, over 90% were seen once. Overall study results and limits: Investigators expected sequencing depth to affect clonotype sharing among donors. Clonotypes shared by all four donors outscored non-shared clonotypes in generation probability. Although depth was large, rarefaction showed that sequencing of the sorted subsets was incomplete. Sampling covered nothing but blood. Tissue TCR repertoires likely differ from those found in blood.

Germline trimming cut 5 bases from V and 2 bases from J; bases unmatched to any gene: 7. CDR1 and CDR2 (germline): SGHTA, FQGNSA. The CDR3 runs 16 residues. Sequenced: naive CD4+ T cells from PBMCs. This sample's subset: CD45RA+ positively selected. The rearrangement uses TRBV7-2 and TRBJ2-1, with 9 bases identical to TRBD1. This sequence was found in a young man in good health. Some clones in this sample may be carry-over from other donors' samples. CDR3 sequence (DNA): TGTGCCAGCAGCCTTCGACAGGGGGTACCCTACAATGAGCAGTTCTTC. This codes for CASSLRQGVPYNEQFF.